This TCR beta chain derives from a study of CD8 T cells in Susac syndrome. CDR3 length equals 12 residues. Trimming stripped 4 bases from V and 11 bases from J, with 15 bases between. Germline CDR1 and CDR2: SGDLS and YYNGEE. Reverse transcription of roughly 0.5 to 1 ug RNA was performed with random hexamers. MiXCR, run by TCRdb on the immunoSEQ multiplex PCR reads, gives a single entry per CDR3 protein. The table records about 150,000 distinct CDR3 sequences, 85% to 95% of them present only once. This TCR derives from a human donor with Susac syndrome. Sequenced input: CD4+ T cells from PBMCs. This chain joins TRBV9 and TRBJ1-1; TRBD1 might be the D (5 bases). The CDR3 loop reads CASSPALPGAFF. CDR3 DNA sequence: TGTGCCAGCAGCCCAGCCCTCCCAGGGGCTTTCTTT.